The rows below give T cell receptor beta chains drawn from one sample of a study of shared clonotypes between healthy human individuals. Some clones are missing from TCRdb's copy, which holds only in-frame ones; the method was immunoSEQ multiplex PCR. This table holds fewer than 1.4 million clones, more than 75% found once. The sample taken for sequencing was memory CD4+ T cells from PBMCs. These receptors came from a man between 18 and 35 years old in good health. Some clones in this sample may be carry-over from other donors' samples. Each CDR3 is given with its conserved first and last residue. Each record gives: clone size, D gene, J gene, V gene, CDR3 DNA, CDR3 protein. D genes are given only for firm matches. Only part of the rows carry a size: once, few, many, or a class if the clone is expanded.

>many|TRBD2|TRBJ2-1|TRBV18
TGTGCCAGCTCACCCTCGAGACTAGCGGGAGTCAATGAGCAGTTCTTC
CASSPSRLAGVNEQFF
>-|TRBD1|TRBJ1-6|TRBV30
TGTGCCCGCCGGACAGGGTATAATTCACCCCTCCACTTT
CARRTGYNSPLHF
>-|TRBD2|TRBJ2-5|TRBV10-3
TGTGCCACCCGCCCTGGGCTAGCGGGAGTAGAGACCCAGTACTTC
CATRPGLAGVETQYF
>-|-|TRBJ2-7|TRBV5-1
TGCGCCAGCAGCGGGCGCGCGCAGAGCTCCTACGAGCAGTACTTC
CASSGRAQSSYEQYF
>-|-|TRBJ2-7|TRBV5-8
TGTGCCAGCAGCTTGGGGCTTGGGGGAGGGCAGTACTTC
CASSLGLGGGQYF
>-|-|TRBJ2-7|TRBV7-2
TGTGCCAGCAGCTTAGTGGAAGGGATCGAGCAGTACTTC
CASSLVEGIEQYF
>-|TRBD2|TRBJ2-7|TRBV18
TGTGCCAGCTCACCTCGACCTGGGCTAGCGGGTGGACCCGCCTACGAGCAGTACTTC
CASSPRPGLAGGPAYEQYF
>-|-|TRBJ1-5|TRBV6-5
TGTGCCTCTGGGGGAAATCAGCCCCAGCATTTT
CASGGNQPQHF
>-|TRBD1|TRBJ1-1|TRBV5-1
TGCGCCAGCAGCTGGGGGGACAGGCCGAACACTGAAGCTTTCTTT
CASSWGDRPNTEAFF
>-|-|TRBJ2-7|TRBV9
TGTGCCAGCAGCGTAGATCCGGACTCCTACGAGCAGTACTTC
CASSVDPDSYEQYF
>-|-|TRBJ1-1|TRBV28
TGTGCCAGCAGTTTACCTTTAGGACAGAACTTGGCTTTCTTT
CASSLPLGQNLAFF
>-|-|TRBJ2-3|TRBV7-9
TGTGCCAGCAGCTTAAGGGACAACCACACAGATACGCAGTATTTT
CASSLRDNHTDTQYF
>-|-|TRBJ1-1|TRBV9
TGTGCCAGCAGCCTGACGGACAGTCCTGGTTTTGAAGCTTTCTTT
CASSLTDSPGFEAFF
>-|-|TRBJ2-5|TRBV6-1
TGTGCCAGCAGTGAATTCCGGGGGCTGGGGACCCAGTACTTC
CASSEFRGLGTQYF
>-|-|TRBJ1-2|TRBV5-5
TGTGCCAGCAGCTTGATGGGCCGCTGGGATGGCAACTATGGCTACACCTTC
CASSLMGRWDGNYGYTF
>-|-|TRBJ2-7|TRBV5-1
TGCGCCAGCAGCCCCTACGGGGAGCTGGCCTACGAGCAGTACTTC
CASSPYGELAYEQYF
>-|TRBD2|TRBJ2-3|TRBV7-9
TGTGCCAGCAGCGCTACTAGCGGGAGTGGGACAGATACGCAGTATTTT
CASSATSGSGTDTQYF
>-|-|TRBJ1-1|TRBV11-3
TGTGCCAGCAGCTTAGTGCGGGGGAGGGCTGAAGCTTTCTTT
CASSLVRGRAEAFF
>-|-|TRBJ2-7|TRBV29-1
TGCAGCGTTGGCCCTATCATAGACGAGCAGTACTTC
CSVGPIIDEQYF
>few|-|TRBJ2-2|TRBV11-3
TGTGCCAGCAGCCCGACAGTCACCGGGGAGCTGTTTTTT
CASSPTVTGELFF
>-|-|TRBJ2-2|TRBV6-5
TGTGCCAGCAGTTTGCAGCGATCCGGGGAGCTGTTTTTT
CASSLQRSGELFF
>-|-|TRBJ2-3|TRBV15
TGTGCCACCAGCAGAGATGGCAGGGGATCCACAGATACGCAGTATTTT
CATSRDGRGSTDTQYF
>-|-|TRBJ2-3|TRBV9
TGTGCCAGCAGCGTTGTCGCTTCCGGCGCAGATACGCAGTATTTT
CASSVVASGADTQYF
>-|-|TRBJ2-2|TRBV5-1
TGCGCCAGCAGCTTGGGTAGGCTCCAGAACACCGGGGAGCTGTTTTTT
CASSLGRLQNTGELFF
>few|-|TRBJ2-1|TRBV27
TGTGCCAGCAGTGCCCCCTTACACGGGGGCGGAGGGCATGAGCAGTTCTTC
CASSAPLHGGGGHEQFF
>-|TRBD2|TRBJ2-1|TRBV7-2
TGTGCCAGCAGCATACGAAGCGGGAGCTCCTACAATGAGCAGTTCTTC
CASSIRSGSSYNEQFF
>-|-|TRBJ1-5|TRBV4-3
TGCGCCAGCAGCCAAGTCCTCAATCAGCCCCAGCATTTT
CASSQVLNQPQHF
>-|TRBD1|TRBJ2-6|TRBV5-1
TGCGCCAGCAGCTTTTTGGGACAGGCGACTGGGGCCAACGTCCTGACTTTC
CASSFLGQATGANVLTF
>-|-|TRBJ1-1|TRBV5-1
TGCGCCAGCAGCTTCGAGGGAGGACGGCTGGCTTTCTTT
CASSFEGGRLAFF
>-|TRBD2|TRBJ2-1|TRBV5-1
TGCGCCAGCAGCCCCACCCCTAGCGGAGGCTACAATGAGCAGTTCTTC
CASSPTPSGGYNEQFF
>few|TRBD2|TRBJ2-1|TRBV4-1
TGCGCCAGCAGCCACCTAGGGCGGGAGGGTAGGGCTACGTACAATGAGCAGTTCTTC
CASSHLGREGRATYNEQFF
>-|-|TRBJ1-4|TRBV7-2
TGTGCCAGCAGCTTACAGACCCCGAAAGAAAAACTGTTTTTT
CASSLQTPKEKLFF
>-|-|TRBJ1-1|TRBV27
TGTGCCAGCAGTTTGGCCCGAGGGGTCGCCTATGAAGCTTTCTTT
CASSLARGVAYEAFF
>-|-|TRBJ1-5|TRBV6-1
TGTGCCAGCAGTGCCGCCAGATACAATCAGCCCCAGCATTTT
CASSAARYNQPQHF
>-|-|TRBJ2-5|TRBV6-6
TGTGCCAGCAGAAACGGGGCACAAGAGACCCAGTACTTC
CASRNGAQETQYF
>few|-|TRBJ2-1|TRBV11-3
TGTGCCAGCAGCTTTTCACAGAACAATGAGCAGTTCTTC
CASSFSQNNEQFF
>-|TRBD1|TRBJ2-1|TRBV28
TGTGCCAGCAGCCAACTCGGACAGGGACACAATGAGCAGTTCTTC
CASSQLGQGHNEQFF
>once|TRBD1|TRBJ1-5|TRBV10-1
TGCGCCAGCAGTGAGTCTAAGGACAGGGAGGAACGAAGGAGCAATCAGCCCCAGCATTTT
CASSESKDREERRSNQPQHF
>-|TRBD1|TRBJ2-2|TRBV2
TGTGCCAGCAGTGAACAGGGGGTTACCGGGGAGCTGTTTTTT
CASSEQGVTGELFF
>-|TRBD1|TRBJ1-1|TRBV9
TGTGCCAGCAGCCCCTTGACAGGGAGGAGTGAAGCTTTCTTT
CASSPLTGRSEAFF
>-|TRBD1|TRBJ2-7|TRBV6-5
TGTGCCAGCAGTGAACAGGGGACCGAGCAGTACTTC
CASSEQGTEQYF
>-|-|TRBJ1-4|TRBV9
TGTGCCAGCAGCAATCTGGGGGACGCAACTAATGAAAAACTGTTTTTT
CASSNLGDATNEKLFF
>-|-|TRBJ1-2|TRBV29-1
TGCAGCGTTGACGAAAACTATGGCTACACCTTC
CSVDENYGYTF
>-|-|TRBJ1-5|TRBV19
TGTGCCAGTACTAAGGGGATTCTTCAGCCCCAGCATTTT
CASTKGILQPQHF
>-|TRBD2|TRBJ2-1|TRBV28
TGTGCCAGCAGTTTTGGTAGCGGGAGGGCCAGGGGGAAGTTCTTC
CASSFGSGRARGKFF
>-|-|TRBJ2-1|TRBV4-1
TGCGCCAGCAGCCAAGATTGGCAGGGTAGTATTGGGAATGAGCAGTTCTTC
CASSQDWQGSIGNEQFF
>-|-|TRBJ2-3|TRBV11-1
TGTGCCAGCAGCTTAGACCGCGATCCCACAGATACGCAGTATTTT
CASSLDRDPTDTQYF
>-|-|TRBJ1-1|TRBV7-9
TGTGCCAGCAGCTTAGCCCAGGCCGAGACTGAAGCTTTCTTT
CASSLAQAETEAFF
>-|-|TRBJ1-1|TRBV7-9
TGTGCCAGCAGCGAAAGGGACTTGGAAACCACTGAAGCTTTCTTT
CASSERDLETTEAFF
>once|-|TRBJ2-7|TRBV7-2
TGTGCCAGCAGCTCGTTGGGGTTTTTACACGAGCAGTACTTC
CASSSLGFLHEQYF